This entry is about one T cell receptor (beta chain). This specimen belongs to a study of OX40 agonist ivuxolimab in advanced cancers. Libraries were prepared by immunoSEQ multiplex PCR; TCRdb keeps only in-frame clonotypes and omits some of them. This table holds fewer than 65,000 clones, approximately 80% found once. There are 16 residues in the CDR3. Germline-derived CDR1 and CDR2 are GTSNPN and SVGIG (reference sequence). V was clipped by 0 bases and J by 2 bases, with 13 bases between them. Sequences were derived from CD4+ or CD8+ T cells sorted from blood, sampled in a trial of the OX40 agonist ivuxolimab. The clonotype originates from an adult with an advanced solid tumor such as melanoma, head and neck, liver or kidney cancer. V is TRBV30 and J is TRBJ1-4; no clear D gene. CDR3 loop: CAWSVARTWTNEKLFF. The CDR3 DNA reads TGTGCCTGGAGTGTAGCCCGGACCTGGACTAATGAAAAACTGTTTTTT.